This T cell receptor beta chain emerged from a study of T cell responses to AZD1222 COVID-19 vaccine. Repertoires were generated with immunoSEQ multiplex PCR, while TCRdb's copy carries only in-frame clones and drops some. The sample has around 140,000 clones, about 91% seen once; the top ten hold about 1.9%. Study observations and caveats: Within unmutated variant regions lay the reported targets of nearly half of spike-specific TCRs. Baseline antibody screening turned up just six or seven seropositive AZD1222 recipients.

A remark on this clone: Its antigen remains unidentified.

This CDR3 spans 15 amino acids. With V trimmed by 4 bases and J by 4 bases, 4 bases remained unmatched. Germline CDR1 is KGHSH and CDR2 is LQKENI. The sequence derives from an adult who received the AZD1222 COVID-19 vaccine. The rearrangement uses TRBV18 and TRBJ2-5, with 12 bases fitting TRBD1. The input for sequencing was peripheral blood, taken 28 days after the second AZD1222 dose. CDR3 region: CASSHRDRGPETQYF. The CDR3 DNA follows: TGTGCCAGCTCACACAGGGACAGGGGGCCAGAGACCCAGTACTTC.